This entry describes one TCR beta chain. The sample providers were healthy Caucasian people from Russia, aged about 6 to 95. The data stem from a study of blood T cells in healthy people across ages. For the second PCR, which ran for about 6 to 12 cycles, a sample-barcoded 5' primer and a J-beta primer mix were used. Each of the cDNA molecules was tagged by a template-switch adaptor with 12 random nucleotides. TCRdb passed the 5' RACE reads through MiXCR, listing each CDR3 protein once. The table includes around 1.5 million distinct CDR3 sequences, 30% to 35% detected once. Sequencing used blood. This clonotype was obtained from a woman between 25 and 40 years old in good health.

As DNA, the CDR3 is TGTGCCAGCAGTGAAGGTCTAACTGAAGCTTTCTTT. It specifies CASSEGLTEAFF. The rearrangement uses TRBV25-1 and TRBJ1-1, with unresolved D. In germline, CDR1 is MGHDK, CDR2 SYGVNS. The CDR3 spans 12 residues. With 2 bases removed from V and 5 bases from J, the gap between germline ends came to 6 bases.